These T cell receptor beta chains were read from a single sample in a study of CD8 T cells in Susac syndrome. A single record per CDR3 protein comes from TCRdb applying MiXCR to the immunoSEQ multiplex PCR reads. Among about 400,000 distinct CDR3 sequences listed, approximately 85% were seen once. The specimen was CD8+ T cells from PBMCs. These TCRs come from a human donor with multiple sclerosis. The CDR3 runs from the conserved cysteine through the conserved F or W. The order of the fields is D gene, J gene, V gene, clone size, CDR3 DNA, CDR3 protein. The D gene is left open where the match is weak. Only part of the rows carry a size: once, few, many, or a class if the clone is expanded.

.,TRBJ2-1,TRBV19,.,TGTGCCAGTAGTACAGGGGATTGGGAGTCCTACAATGAGCAGTTCTTC,CASSTGDWESYNEQFF
.,TRBJ1-1,TRBV5-5,.,TGTGCCAGCAGCTTGGCTGCCACAGCGTTGACCGAAGCTTTCTTT,CASSLAATALTEAFF
TRBD1,TRBJ2-5,TRBV12-3/TRBV12-4,.,TGTGCCAGCAGTTCACAGGGGTCGACCTTATGGACCCAGTACTTC,CASSSQGSTLWTQYF
TRBD1,TRBJ2-1,TRBV10-2,.,TGCGCCAGCAGGAAGTCGACAGGGGTAAACAATGAGCAGTTCTTC,CASRKSTGVNNEQFF
.,TRBJ2-5,TRBV5-5,.,TGTGCCAGCAGCCATCTACCCTGGAGCCAAGAGACCCAGTACTTC,CASSHLPWSQETQYF
.,TRBJ2-7,TRBV7-8,.,TGTGCCAGCAGCTTTTGGACGTACGAGCAGTACTTC,CASSFWTYEQYF
.,TRBJ2-5,TRBV4-1,.,TGCGCCAGCAGCCAAGATCCTGGGATCCTCCAAGAGACCCAGTACTTC,CASSQDPGILQETQYF
.,TRBJ2-7,TRBV2,once,TGTGCCAGCAGTGATGAGTGGGAGAACTACGAGCAGTACTTC,CASSDEWENYEQYF
.,TRBJ1-1,TRBV7-9,.,TGTGCCAGCAGCTTAGCGCTCCGCCCGGGGGAAGCTTTCTTT,CASSLALRPGEAFF
.,TRBJ1-2,TRBV7-9,.,TGTGCCAGCAGCTTAGCCATTGGGGGGAATTATGGCTACACCTTC,CASSLAIGGNYGYTF
.,TRBJ1-1,TRBV3-1,.,TGTGCCAGCAGCCAAGAAGGTGATAAGGACACTGAAGCTTTCTTT,CASSQEGDKDTEAFF
.,TRBJ2-1,TRBV28,.,TGTGCCAGCAGTTCGCGGGACATCTACAATGAGCAGTTCTTC,CASSSRDIYNEQFF
.,TRBJ1-5,TRBV19,.,TGTGCCAGTAATCCCACAGGGCTAAATCAGCCCCAGCATTTT,CASNPTGLNQPQHF
.,TRBJ2-4,TRBV7-9,.,TGTGCCAGCAGCTCGTCGGTCGGCCTGTCCAAAAACATTCAGTACTTC,CASSSSVGLSKNIQYF
.,TRBJ2-3,TRBV6-2/TRBV6-3,.,TGTGCCAGCAGTTCCCTGATCCTTCAGCGCACAGATACGCAGTATTTT,CASSSLILQRTDTQYF
.,TRBJ2-1,TRBV20-1,.,TGCAGTACTTACGACCCCGCCTACAATGAGCAGTTCTTC,CSTYDPAYNEQFF